Shown below are 27 T cell receptor beta chains from a single sample sequenced in a study of HIV-infected children after antiretroviral therapy interruption. RNA-based 3' RACE libraries used unique molecular identifiers. TCRdb recomputed calls from the 3' RACE reads with MiXCR, one row per CDR3 protein. This sample has 15,000 to 16,000 distinct CDR3 sequences; more than 3% occur once, and the top ten carry approximately 4.7%. As for treatment: PENTA 11 planned treatment interruption arm or continuous ART arm. The sample in question was CD45RA+ CD4+ T cells from PBMCs, obtained from a donor given antiretroviral therapy, either interrupted or continuous. This sample's subset: naive CD4+ CD45RA+ CD45RO- T cells. All receptors come from a child aged 2 to 17 with HIV.

In its sample, this clonotype was seen many times. One junction end disagrees with the germline gene, perhaps due to a read error. The CDR3 spells CASSDGLGAAETLYF. The CDR3 coding sequence is TGTGCCAGCAGTGATGGACTGGGGGCTGCAGAAACGCTGTATTTT. The J gene is TRBJ1-4, the V gene TRBV6-5; D might be TRBD1 (6 bases). CDR3 length: 15 residues. From germline, CDR1 is MNHEY and CDR2 SVGAGI.

The sample holds many counts of this clonotype. V usage is TRBV6-6 and J usage is TRBJ2-2; the match to TRBD1 covers 7 bases. Trimming at V came to 4 bases and at J to 0 bases, leaving 8 bases not matched to a gene. The CDR3 is 17 residues long. Looked up from germline, CDR1 is MNHNY and CDR2 is SVGAGI (reference sequence). CDR3 nucleotide sequence: TGTGCCAGCAGTTCCCACAGGGGATACTCGAACACCGGGGAGCTGTTTTTT. It is translated as CASSSHRGYSNTGELFF.

This clonotype was seen at least ten times. The chain joins TRBV7-2 to TRBJ2-7; the D is unclear. Trimming removed 4 bases at V and 2 bases at J, with 9 bases between. CDR1 and CDR2 (germline): SGHTA, FQGNSA. CDR3 length equals 13 residues. CDR3 sequence reads: CASSSPNAYEQYF. The CDR3 nucleotides read TGTGCCAGCAGCTCCCCGAACGCCTACGAGCAGTACTTC.

This clonotype was counted ten times or more. V usage is TRBV24-1 and J usage is TRBJ2-1, with D possibly TRBD1 on 5 matching bases. Between the trimmed V and J ends, which lost 3 bases and 8 bases, there was a span of 19 bases. Germline CDR1 is KGHDR and CDR2 is SFDVKD. The CDR3 is 16 amino acids. For the CDR3, the DNA is TGTGCCACCAGTGATCCCGGACATACCTTTACGCATGAGCAGTTCTTC. Its translation: CATSDPGHTFTHEQFF.

In its sample, this clonotype was seen many times. The rearrangement links TRBV3-1 to TRBJ1-1; the D is unclear. This CDR3 has 14 amino acids. V lost 0 bases and J 4 bases, leaving 9 bases between the germline ends. Germline V CDR1 and CDR2: LGHDT, YNNKEL (reference sequence). CDR3 protein: CASSQEGRVTEAFF. CDR3 in DNA: TGTGCCAGCAGCCAAGAAGGTAGAGTCACTGAAGCTTTCTTT.

At least ten counts were recorded for this clonotype. The gene calls are TRBV6-6 and TRBJ1-1; a possible D gene is TRBD1 (6 bases). This CDR3 comprises 13 residues. Trimming removed 10 bases from V and 8 bases from J, with 20 bases in between. The germline V gene encodes CDR1 MNHNY and CDR2 SVGAGI (reference sequence). CDR3 in amino acids: CATLTGSSREAFF. The DNA for the CDR3 is TGTGCCACGCTCACAGGGTCTTCACGGGAAGCTTTCTTT.

By share, this clonotype ranks as medium-sized (0.01 to 0.1%). The J gene is TRBJ2-7, the V gene TRBV20-1; 10 bases map to TRBD1. CDR1 and CDR2 from the germline V gene are DFQATT and SNEGSKA (reference sequence). The CDR3 covers 13 residues. J lost 5 bases, V lost 4 bases, and 5 bases had no gene match. CDR3 sequence reads: CSANRDRGDEQYF. CDR3 nucleotides: TGCAGTGCTAACCGGGACAGGGGCGACGAGCAGTACTTC.

In its sample, this clonotype was seen many times. The J gene is TRBJ2-1, the V gene TRBV28; 8 nucleotides align to TRBD2. There are 16 residues in the CDR3. V dropped 2 bases and J dropped 4; count of bases not matched to a gene: 7. CDR1 is MDHEN and CDR2 is SYDVKM in the germline V gene. CDR3 sequence: CASSLEGGRLYNEQFF. The CDR3 nucleotides are TGTGCCAGCAGTTTAGAGGGCGGGAGGCTTTACAATGAGCAGTTCTTC.

This clonotype was detected many times. The chain combines TRBV29-1 with TRBJ2-3, with a possible D match to TRBD2 (5 bases). Trimming took 8 bases from V and 3 from J, leaving 18 bases between them. Germline assignment: CDR1 SQVTM and CDR2 ANQGSEA. The CDR3 runs to 14 residues. The CDR3 protein is CSSCWRRETDTQYF. DNA for the CDR3: TGCAGCTCCTGCTGGAGACGGGAAACAGATACGCAGTATTTT.

The table lists this clonotype with many counts. The chain links TRBV28 to TRBJ1-5; D is unclear. Germline loops: CDR1 MDHEN, CDR2 SYDVKM. The CDR3 totals 13 residues. V shed 3 bases and J shed 6 bases, with 9 bases lying between them. This CDR3 reads CASSFYLSQPQHF. CDR3 in DNA: TGTGCCAGCAGTTTCTATCTCTCTCAGCCCCAGCATTTT. Supplemented by reference TRBV28 and TRBJ1-5, the full variable domain reads DVKVTQSSRYLVKRTGEKVFLECVQDMDHENMFWYRQDPGLGLRLIYFSYDVKMKEKGDIPEGYSVSREKKERFSLILESASTNQTSMYLCASSFYLSQPQHFGDGTRLSIL.

Ten or more counts support this clonotype. The CDR3 protein is CSARSSGTYEQYF. The DNA for the CDR3 is TGCAGTGCTAGGTCTTCCGGAACCTACGAGCAGTACTTC. The chain uses TRBV20-1 and TRBJ2-7; no firm D call. Germline CDR1 DFQATT, CDR2 SNEGSKA (reference sequence). V lost 3 bases, J lost 2 bases, and 11 bases lay in between. The CDR3 totals 13 residues.

This clonotype was observed at least ten times. The gene calls are TRBV7-9 and TRBJ2-5; no definite D call. Germline V gives CDR1 SEHNR, CDR2 FQNEAQ (reference sequence). Trimming stripped 3 bases from V and 5 bases from J, with 10 bases between. The CDR3 loop spans 13 amino acids. The CDR3 reads CASSFKFIETQYF. CDR3 bases: TGTGCCAGCAGCTTTAAGTTCATCGAGACCCAGTACTTC.

This clonotype came up many times. The chain recombines TRBV5-1 with TRBJ1-5; D might be TRBD1 (5 bases). Germline assignment: CDR1 SGHRS and CDR2 YFSETQ. V was pared by 0 bases and J by 3 bases, with 7 bases between. The CDR3 sequence is 14 residues long. CDR3 amino acids: CASSLGQPNQPQHF. The CDR3 DNA sequence: TGCGCCAGCAGCTTGGGACAGCCCAATCAGCCCCAGCATTTT.

Many counts were recorded for this clonotype. An end of the junction does not agree with germline; a read error may underlie this. The chain combines TRBV5-1 with TRBJ1-2, with D possibly being TRBD1 (6 bases). CDR3 length: 16 amino acids. Germline lookup yields CDR1 SGHRS and CDR2 YFSETQ. CDR3 region: CASSLGAHSANYGYTF. DNA for the CDR3: TGCGCCAGCAGTTTGGGGGCTCACTCAGCTAACTATGGCTACACCTTC.

Ten or more counts support this clonotype. The chain joins TRBV2 to TRBJ2-7; D is unresolved. Germline-derived CDR1 and CDR2 are SNHLY and FYNNEI. V gave up 8 bases and J gave up 7 bases, with 12 bases separating them. CDR3 length: 11 amino acids. The CDR3 DNA follows: TGTGCCAGCCGGGCAGTGGGGGAGCAGTACTTC. Translated: CASRAVGEQYF.

Many counts were recorded for this clonotype. The chain carries TRBV3-1 and TRBJ2-1; D gene ambiguous. Trimming removed 0 bases at V and 12 bases at J, with 6 bases between. The CDR3 contains 11 residues. Germline V CDR1 and CDR2: LGHDT, YNNKEL (reference sequence). The DNA of the CDR3 is TGTGCCAGCAGCCAAGAGGGGTGGCAGTTCTTC. Its protein product is CASSQEGWQFF.

This clonotype has a count of ten or more. This chain links TRBV10-1 with TRBJ1-2; TRBD1 agrees at 8 bases. CDR3 length equals 12 residues. The germline gives CDR1 WNHNN, CDR2 SYGVQD (reference sequence). After removal of 9 bases from V and 4 bases from J, the junction contained 4 bases not matched to a gene. The CDR3 reads CARETGAYGYTF. The CDR3 DNA follows: TGCGCCAGGGAGACAGGGGCCTATGGCTACACCTTC.

The chain carries TRBV23-1 and TRBJ1-4; D remains ambiguous. TRBV23-1 is known as an ORF, though its function is uncertain. V was clipped by 0 bases and J by 2 bases, with 7 bases between them. This CDR3 is built from 15 residues. CDR3: CASSQSPMTNEKLFF. DNA for the CDR3: TGCGCCAGCAGTCAATCCCCGATGACTAATGAAAAACTGTTTTTT.

By proportion, this clonotype is medium-sized. The V gene is TRBV20-1, the J gene TRBJ2-3, with 9 bases that match TRBD2. CDR3 size: 15 residues. V shed 3 bases and J 2 bases; nucleotides not matched to a gene: 6. CDR1 DFQATT and CDR2 SNEGSKA come from the germline V gene (reference sequence). CDR3: CSASQREALTDTQYF. For the CDR3, the DNA is TGCAGTGCTAGTCAGCGGGAGGCACTCACAGATACGCAGTATTTT.

This clonotype was counted many times. Germline and junction disagree at one end, which may indicate a read error. The V and J genes are TRBV29-1 and TRBJ1-1; no reliable D call. The germline V gene encodes CDR1 SQVTM and CDR2 ANQGSEA. CDR3 size: 10 residues. The CDR3, as DNA: TGCAGCGTAATAGGCGTTGAAGCCTTCTTT. Encoded protein: CSVIGVEAFF.

This clonotype occurred many times. The chain has TRBV5-6 and TRBJ1-1; D not resolved. The V end was cut by 1 base, the J end by 1 base, with 5 bases between. The CDR3 is 13 amino acids. Germline V gene lookup returns CDR1 SGHDT and CDR2 YYEEEE. This CDR3 reads CASSLWGNTEAFF. In DNA, the CDR3 is TGTGCCAGCAGCTTGTGGGGGAACACTGAAGCTTTCTTT.

This clonotype was counted many times. The rearrangement links TRBV28 to TRBJ2-7; no definite D call. V shed 3 bases and J shed 2 bases, with 8 bases lying between them. The CDR3 loop spans 13 amino acids. The germline V gene encodes CDR1 MDHEN and CDR2 SYDVKM. The CDR3 sequence is CASSLDGPYEQYF. CDR3 DNA: TGTGCCAGCAGTTTGGACGGGCCCTACGAGCAGTACTTC.

This clonotype showed up just a few times. V gene TRBV19 combines with J gene TRBJ1-5; the D is unclear. Trimming removed 7 bases from V and 9 bases from J, with 13 bases in between. The germline V gene has CDR1 LNHDA and CDR2 SQIVND (reference sequence). The CDR3 sequence is 12 residues long. In nucleotides, the CDR3 is TGTGCCAGTACAGGTCGGTCTTGGCCCCAGCATTTT. Its translation: CASTGRSWPQHF.

The sample holds a few counts of this clonotype. This chain links TRBV12-3 or TRBV12-4 with TRBJ2-5; no firm D call. The CDR3 runs 15 residues. V was pared by 2 bases and J by 2 bases, with 12 bases between. CDR3 region: CASSLSVTAQETQYF. CDR3 DNA: TGTGCCAGCAGTTTAAGCGTGACCGCACAAGAGACCCAGTACTTC.

In its sample, this clonotype ranks as medium-sized. The junction departs from the called germline gene at one end, perhaps through a read error. Here the CDR3 reads CASSAGYEQYF. The DNA for the CDR3 is TGTGCCAGCAGTGCAGGGTATGAACAGTACTTC. The chain combines TRBV10-3 with TRBJ2-7; tentative D call: TRBD1 (5 bases). Looked up from germline, CDR1 is ENHRY and CDR2 is SYGVKD. CDR3 size: 11 residues.

This clonotype was seen ten or more times. V is TRBV12-3 or TRBV12-4 and J is TRBJ1-5; 7 bases map to TRBD1. J was trimmed by 7 bases and V by 4 bases; bases with no gene match: 7. This CDR3 comprises 14 residues. The CDR3 sequence: CASSSETGTQPQHF. For the CDR3, the DNA is TGTGCCAGCAGTTCTGAGACAGGGACCCAGCCCCAGCATTTT.

The chain employs TRBV5-1 and TRBJ1-1, with D tentatively TRBD1 (5 bases). CDR1 and CDR2 (germline): SGHRS, YFSETQ. This CDR3 has 16 amino acids. The V end lost 4 bases, the J end lost 0 bases, and 16 bases lay between the germline ends. In DNA, the CDR3 is TGCGCCAGCAGCCCTAACCTGGGACGGATGAACACTGAAGCTTTCTTT. This gives the protein CASSPNLGRMNTEAFF.